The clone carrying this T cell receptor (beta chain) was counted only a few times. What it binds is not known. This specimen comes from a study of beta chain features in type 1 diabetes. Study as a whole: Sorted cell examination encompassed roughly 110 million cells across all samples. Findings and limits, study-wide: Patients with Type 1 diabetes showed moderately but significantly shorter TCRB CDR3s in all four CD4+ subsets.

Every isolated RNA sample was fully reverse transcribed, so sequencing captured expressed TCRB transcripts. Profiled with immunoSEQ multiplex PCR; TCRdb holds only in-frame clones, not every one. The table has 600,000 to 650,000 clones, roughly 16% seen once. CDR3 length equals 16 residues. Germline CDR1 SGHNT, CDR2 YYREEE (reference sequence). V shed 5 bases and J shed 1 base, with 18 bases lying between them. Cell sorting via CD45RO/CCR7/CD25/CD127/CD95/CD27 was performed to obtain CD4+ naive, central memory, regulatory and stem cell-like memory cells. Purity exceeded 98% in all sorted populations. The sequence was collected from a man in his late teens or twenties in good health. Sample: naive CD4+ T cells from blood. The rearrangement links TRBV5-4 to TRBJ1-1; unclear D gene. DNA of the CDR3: TGTGCCAGCAGTCCATCCCTCTACAGCCAGAACACTGAAGCTTTCTTT. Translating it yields CASSPSLYSQNTEAFF.